The sequence of this T cell receptor beta chain was determined in a study of memory CD4+ T cells and cytomegalovirus serostatus (dated by TCRdb to about 2019). Describing the broader study: The cohort comprised 33 healthy Belgian adults, 9 CMV seropositive and about 25 CMV seronegative. CD4+ memory TCRbeta repertoires of a Belgian cohort with known cytomegalovirus serostatus were sequenced in order to replicate a published TCR-based CMV serostatus classifier. General study outcomes and caveats: On the Belgian cohort, the classifier built on the original framework reached a median bootstrapped AUC of approximately 0.95, with a 95% CI of 0.76-1.00. Among the 160 or so previously reported CMV-associated TCRbeta sequences, 60 to 70 showed up in the CD4+ memory repertoires, with each one found in between one and five individuals. Only CD4+CD45RO+ memory cells were sequenced, in contrast to the original study, in which naive and memory CD4+ and CD8+ populations were covered. For predicting CMV serostatus, the median bootstrapped AUC was about 0.96 using the original framework and roughly 0.91 using a US-trained random forest. The results were interpreted as suggesting that the CMV-associated TCR signature is largely present in the CD4+ memory repertoire.

The Quick-DNA Microprep Kit was used to extract genomic DNA from the sorted cells. Amplification of TCRbeta DNA was done with the immunoSEQ hsTCRbeta kit, following the protocol from the manufacturer. An Illumina MiSeq instrument was used to sequence the TCRbeta libraries. In the source study's methods: Following removal of out-of-frame sequences, 2.3 million or so distinct TCRbeta sequences were retained, with an average of about 70,000 per individual. Each individual was scored by the count of 150 to 200 previously reported CMV-associated TCRbeta sequences and the total productive distinct TCRbeta count. A beta-binomial model was reimplemented in Python, and scikit-learn random forests with default parameters were trained on US cohort data. Classifier performance on the Belgian cohort was summarized as median AUC with percentile confidence intervals over 10,000 bootstrap iterations. In TCRdb, the immuneACCESS table is reduced to in-frame sequences with V and J assigned. These tables do not hold every clone; where another copy was compared, an unresolved V gene accounts for under half, and the others remain unexplained. The DNA gave D and trimming, while V, J and clone size come from that table. Here the sample has fewer than 40,000 clones; 60% to 85% occur a single time. The ten largest clonotypes hold 0.6% to 0.9% of the sample.

Regarding this clone: Its recognized antigen is unknown. The sample holds no much larger clone one base away, and base qualities are not on file.

CDR1 is given as SGHNT and CDR2 as YYREEE, both from the germline V gene (reference sequence). The CDR3 starts with the cysteine, ends with the phenylalanine, and has 14 residues. The sequence is cut down to CDR3 DNA, 42 bases in frame from base 1. V is cut back by 4 bases and J by 5 bases, with 6 bases in the junction unmatched. Single viable CD3+CD4+CD8-CD45RO+ cells were sorted as memory CD4+ T cells on a FACSAria II. CMV serostatus was assessed using a Roche Elecsys assay, by which serum IgG against CMV pp150, pp28, p38 and p52 was detected. After thawing, total CD4+ T cells were enriched by positive selection with CD4 magnetic microbeads. Samples originated from another study that specifically interrogated the CD4+ T cell memory repertoire. Following standard operating procedures, peripheral blood mononuclear cells were isolated and cryopreserved, while serum was kept at -80 degrees C. The staining relied on CD3-PerCP (BW264/56), CD4-APC (RPA-T4), CD45RO-PE (UCHT1) and CD8-Pacific Orange (3B5) antibodies, and Sytox blue was used to exclude non-viable cells.

Sequencing input: memory CD4+ T cells from blood. Here the chain combines TRBV5-4 and TRBJ2-5; TRBD1 matches 9 bases in the middle. This TCR was sampled from an adult in good health and CMV-seronegative. The DNA sequence follows: TGTGCCAGCAGCCAGGACAGGGGTTGGGAGACCCAGTACTTC. Translated, it reads CASSQDRGWETQYF.